Detailed here is one T cell receptor beta chain. Sequencing was limited to surgery cases with top T cell transcript signatures in brain tissue. The entry originates in a study of brain T cells in children with intractable seizures. Trimming removed 3 bases from V and 3 bases from J; junction bases left unmatched: 4. This CDR3 has 15 amino acids. Germline V CDR1 and CDR2: LNHDA, SQIVND (reference sequence). Assay used: immunoSEQ multiplex PCR; TCRdb lists only in-frame clones, some missing. The top ten hold 20% to 25% of the sample, which has roughly 80,000 clones, 90% to 95% seen once. The V and J genes are TRBV19 and TRBJ2-1; 8 nucleotides match TRBD2. Sequenced material: peripheral blood, taken at surgery. This clonotype was sampled from a girl aged 2-15 years with Rasmussen encephalitis and intractable seizures. DNA for the CDR3: TGTGCCAGTAGTATTGGGCTAGCGGGCTACAATGAGCAGTTCTTC. This encodes CASSIGLAGYNEQFF.